The rows below give T cell receptor beta chains drawn from one sample of a study of cytomegalovirus exposure and HLA in healthy donors. Data came from immunoSEQ multiplex PCR; TCRdb stores just in-frame clones and leaves some out. This sample carries 130,000 to 150,000 clones, over 75% of them seen once, and the ten largest clones take around 5.4%. Material for sequencing was PBMCs. These receptor sequences come from a man under 40 in good health and CMV-seropositive. Both conserved end residues are part of each CDR3. A D gene is named only where the DNA matches it firmly. Where a row states a size, it is once, few, many or the class of an expanded clone; other rows omit it.

TRBJ2-1 | once | - | TRBV27 | CASSTTMTYNEQFF | TGTGCCAGCAGTACTACCATGACCTACAATGAGCAGTTCTTC
TRBJ1-6 | - | TRBD1 | TRBV9 | CASSHGTGDSPLHF | TGTGCCAGCAGCCATGGGACAGGGGATTCACCCCTCCACTTT
TRBJ2-1 | once | TRBD2 | TRBV6-4 | CASSDNVAGGYNEQFF | TGTGCCAGCAGTGACAACGTAGCGGGAGGGTACAATGAGCAGTTCTTC
TRBJ2-7 | - | TRBD2 | TRBV5-6 | CASSLLAGTYEQYF | TGTGCCAGCAGCTTGTTAGCGGGAACCTACGAGCAGTACTTC
TRBJ2-3 | once | TRBD1 | TRBV5-1 | CASSGAGTGVDTQYF | TGCGCCAGCAGCGGGGCCGGGACAGGGGTAGATACGCAGTATTTT
TRBJ1-1 | - | TRBD1 | TRBV30 | CAWKGASEAFF | TGTGCCTGGAAGGGGGCCTCTGAAGCTTTCTTT
TRBJ2-1 | - | TRBD2 | TRBV4-3 | CASSQDSGGAYNEQFF | TGCGCCAGCAGCCAAGATAGCGGGGGGGCCTACAATGAGCAGTTCTTC
TRBJ2-7 | once | - | TRBV21-1 | CASSTTRNYEQYF | TGTGCCAGCAGCACTACTAGGAACTACGAGCAGTACTTC
TRBJ2-2 | - | - | TRBV7-9 | CASSYPRAGAPTGELFF | TGTGCCAGCAGCTACCCCCGTGCGGGGGCCCCCACCGGGGAGCTGTTTTTT
TRBJ2-3 | few | TRBD2 | TRBV28 | CASSSLAVDADTQYF | TGTGCCAGCAGTTCCCTAGCGGTTGATGCAGATACGCAGTATTTT
TRBJ2-6 | - | - | TRBV16 | CASSQLSSGANGLTF | TGTGCCAGCAGCCAACTAAGCTCTGGGGCCAACGGCCTGACTTTC
TRBJ2-4 | - | TRBD1 | TRBV20-1 | CSAPWTGGRYF | TGCAGTGCTCCTTGGACAGGGGGCCGGTACTTC
TRBJ2-7 | - | - | TRBV19 | CASSYRADEQYF | TGTGCCAGTAGTTACAGGGCAGACGAGCAGTACTTC
TRBJ1-2 | - | - | TRBV29-1 | CSAEDTTRYGYTF | TGCAGCGCCGAAGATACGACTAGATATGGCTACACCTTC
TRBJ2-7 | - | TRBD2 | TRBV7-6 | CASSLTSGTYEQYF | TGTGCCAGCAGCTTGACTAGCGGGACCTACGAGCAGTACTTC
TRBJ2-1 | - | - | TRBV11-3 | CASSGQGLREQFF | TGTGCCAGCAGCGGGCAGGGGCTACGGGAGCAGTTCTTC
TRBJ2-5 | - | - | TRBV18 | CASSPAGMAETQYF | TGTGCCAGCTCTCCCGCGGGAATGGCGGAGACCCAGTACTTC
TRBJ2-1 | - | - | TRBV18 | CASSPRNEQFF | TGTGCCAGCTCACCTAGAAATGAGCAGTTCTTC
TRBJ1-1 | - | - | TRBV4-2 | CASSLFMAANTEAFF | TGTGCCAGCAGCCTTTTCATGGCGGCGAACACTGAAGCTTTCTTT
TRBJ2-5 | - | - | TRBV30 | CAWSVGQGQETQYF | TGTGCCTGGAGTGTTGGTCAGGGGCAAGAGACCCAGTACTTC